This T cell receptor beta chain was identified in a study of T-cell reconstitution after alpha-beta-depleted transplantation in children. For TCRbeta, the library was prepared with unique molecular identifiers. One entry per CDR3 protein results from TCRdb running MiXCR on the PCR reads. The sample has 670,000 or so distinct CDR3 sequences; around 12% are singletons. This specimen was PBMCs, taken before TCRalphabeta/CD19-depleted stem cell transplant. The receptor was derived from a girl aged 2 to 9 with congenital amegakaryocytic thrombocytopenia, due to receive a stem cell transplant.

CDR3 sequence (DNA): TGTGCCAGCAGTTTACGGGGACTAGCGGGAGGCACGAACACCGGGGAGCTGTTTTTT. It yields the protein CASSLRGLAGGTNTGELFF. The V gene is TRBV28, the J gene TRBJ2-2, with 15 positions matching TRBD2. V shed 2 bases and J 0 bases; nucleotides not matched to a gene: 4. Per the germline V gene, CDR1 is MDHEN and CDR2 is SYDVKM. The CDR3 consists of 19 residues.